The clone carrying this T cell receptor beta chain came up a few times. This entry is derived from a study of T-cell reconstitution after alpha-beta-depleted transplantation in children. Unique molecular identifiers were incorporated during preparation of the TCRbeta library. TCRdb used MiXCR to reprocess the PCR reads, holding one entry per CDR3 protein. The table lists some 500,000 distinct CDR3 sequences, about 30% of them singletons. The clonotype originates from a human donor who donated a stem cell graft to a child with aplastic anemia. The sequencing here drew on PBMCs from the stem cell graft donor, taken from the stem cell graft.

This chain's CDR3 is CASSVPGDHNEQFF. CDR3 bases: TGTGCCAGCAGCGTCCCGGGAGACCACAATGAGCAGTTCTTC. The rearrangement uses TRBV5-4 and TRBJ2-1; tentative D call: TRBD2 (6 bases). V gave up 4 bases and J gave up 5 bases, with 13 bases separating them. The CDR3 is 14 residues long. The V gene's germline CDR1 is SGHNT and CDR2 YYREEE (reference sequence).